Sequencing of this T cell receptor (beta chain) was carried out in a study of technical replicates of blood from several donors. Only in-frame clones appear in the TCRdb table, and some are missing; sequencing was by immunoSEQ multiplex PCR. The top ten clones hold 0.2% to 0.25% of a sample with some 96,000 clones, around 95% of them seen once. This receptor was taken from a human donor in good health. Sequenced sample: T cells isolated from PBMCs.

CDR3 protein: CASSPGTSGDEQFF. The CDR3 DNA sequence: TGCGCCAGCAGCCCAGGGACTAGCGGCGATGAGCAGTTCTTC. The J gene is TRBJ2-1, the V gene TRBV5-1, with 11 bases matching TRBD2. Germline CDR1 reads SGHRS; CDR2 reads YFSETQ. The CDR3 contains 14 residues. J was trimmed by 8 bases and V by 4 bases; bases with no gene match: 5.